The sequence of this T cell receptor beta chain was determined in a study of blood T cell repertoires in COVID-19. Study in general: COVID-19 samples from acute and convalescent phases originated in the United States, Italy and Spain. T cells, B-cell-depleted T cells, or PBMCs supplied cDNA or gDNA.

Original processing notes: From reference gene primer amplification, estimates of nucleated cell counts were derived. Only in-frame clones appear in the TCRdb table, and some are missing; sequencing was by immunoSEQ multiplex PCR. V and J calls and clone size are those listed in that table; D and trimming were worked out from the DNA. Found here are more than 150,000 clones, around four fifths of them singletons; the top ten hold more than 4.5%. The CDR3 is 18 amino acids. V trimming: 0 bases; J trimming: 5 bases; junction bases outside the gene matches: 15. Germline V lookup: CDR1 SGHDN, CDR2 FVKESK.

Sequenced input: peripheral blood. This clonotype originated in a woman in her twenties or thirties with acute or convalescent COVID-19. The chain recombines TRBV14 with TRBJ1-2, with TRBD1 identical over 7 bases. DNA of the CDR3: TGTGCCAGCAGCCAAGATGGGGAAGAGGGGGCAGTGGGGTATGGCTACACCTTC. It is translated as CASSQDGEEGAVGYGYTF.